Listed below are T cell receptor beta chains from one sample, sequenced in a study of control samples from healthy donors and cancer patients. Method: immunoSEQ multiplex PCR; TCRdb's copy keeps in-frame clones and lacks some. The table has about 410,000 clones, 90% seen once. The sequenced sample was PBMCs. The receptors stem from a man aged 35-49 years with head and neck cancer. The CDR3 runs from the conserved cysteine through the conserved F or W. Each record gives: V gene, CDR3 protein.

V gene: TRBV27
CDR3 protein: CASSIDTTGELFF

V gene: TRBV7-8
CDR3 protein: CASSLSNEQYF

V gene: TRBV6-2/TRBV6-3
CDR3 protein: CASSYNERDLETQYF

V gene: TRBV2
CDR3 protein: CASSLGPFYGYTF

V gene: TRBV28
CDR3 protein: CASSLTGNNQPQHF

V gene: TRBV29-1
CDR3 protein: CSVPSPGGGETQYF

V gene: TRBV19
CDR3 protein: CASSIDPPGRPNQPQHF

V gene: TRBV7-9
CDR3 protein: CASSSTTVRNTEAFF

V gene: TRBV6-5
CDR3 protein: CASSYSRGDTEAFF

V gene: TRBV7-2
CDR3 protein: CASSLALATAEAYF

V gene: TRBV11-2
CDR3 protein: CASSLGSRVYEQYF

V gene: TRBV9
CDR3 protein: CASSVELKGIDGEKLFF

V gene: TRBV25-1
CDR3 protein: CASSAGPGDGYTF

V gene: TRBV5-5
CDR3 protein: CASSPRSLAGYNEQFF